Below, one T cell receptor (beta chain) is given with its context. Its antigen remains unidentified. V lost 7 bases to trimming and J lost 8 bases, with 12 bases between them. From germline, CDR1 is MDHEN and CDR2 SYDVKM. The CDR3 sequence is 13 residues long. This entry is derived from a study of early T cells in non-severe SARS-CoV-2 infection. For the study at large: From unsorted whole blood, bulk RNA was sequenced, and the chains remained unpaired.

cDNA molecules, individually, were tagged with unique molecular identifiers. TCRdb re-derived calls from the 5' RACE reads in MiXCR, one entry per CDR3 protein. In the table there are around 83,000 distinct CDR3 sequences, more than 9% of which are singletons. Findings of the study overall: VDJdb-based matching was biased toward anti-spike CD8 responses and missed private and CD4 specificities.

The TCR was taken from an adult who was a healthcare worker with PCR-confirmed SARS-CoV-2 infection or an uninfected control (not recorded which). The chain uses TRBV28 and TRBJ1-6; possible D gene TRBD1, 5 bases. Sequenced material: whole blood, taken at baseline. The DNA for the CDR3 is TGTGCCAGCACCCTATCGGGGGATTCACCCCTCCACTTT. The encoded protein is CASTLSGDSPLHF.